The 10 T cell receptor beta chains given below trace back to one sample, sequenced in a study of T-cell memory formation after mild COVID-19. TCRdb reprocessed the 5' RACE reads with MiXCR, giving one entry per CDR3 protein. Among some 300,000 distinct CDR3 sequences listed, approximately 19% were seen once. The source material was PBMCs or a T cell subset sorted from them (not recorded which). The receptors stem from a man aged 18 to 30 who had mild COVID-19 (a few samples of this study predate the infection). Cell type and time point are not known.

This rearrangement joins TRBV12-3 or TRBV12-4 to TRBJ2-5; D might be TRBD1 (6 bases). Trimming took off 0 bases at V and 5 bases at J, with 13 bases between the two ends. CDR3 length: 15 residues. The CDR3 protein is CASSLALQGWETQYF. The CDR3, as DNA: TGTGCCAGCAGTTTAGCGCTGCAGGGGTGGGAGACCCAGTACTTC.

This clonotype has more than one count but fewer than ten. The rearrangement joins TRBV28 to TRBJ2-2, with 8 bases that match TRBD1. Germline CDR1 and CDR2: MDHEN and SYDVKM. The CDR3 covers 14 residues. The V segment lost 5 bases and the J segment 6 bases; nucleotides outside the gene matches: 5. The CDR3 DNA is TGTGCCAGCAGTCCGCCGACAGGGGCCGGGGAGCTGTTTTTT. Translating gives CASSPPTGAGELFF.

In this sample, this clonotype turned up a few times. The genes are TRBV20-1 and TRBJ2-7, with 8 bases that match TRBD1. V lost 6 bases, J lost 2 bases, and 9 bases stayed unmatched. From germline, CDR1 is DFQATT and CDR2 SNEGSKA (reference sequence). This CDR3 is 14 amino acids long. CDR3 sequence (DNA): TGCAGTGCCCGCTGGACAGGGAGGCCCTACGAGCAGTACTTC. Translation gives CSARWTGRPYEQYF.

This clonotype was seen a handful of times. The gene calls are TRBV15 and TRBJ2-7, with 7 bases fitting TRBD1. This CDR3 is built from 15 residues. CDR1 is LNHNV and CDR2 is YYDKDF in the germline V gene (reference sequence). The junction had 5 bases not matched to a gene; V was cut back by 3 bases and J by 0 bases. The CDR3 sequence: CATSRGDSISYEQYF. Written as DNA, the CDR3 is TGTGCCACCAGCAGGGGGGACAGCATCTCCTACGAGCAGTACTTC.

The rearrangement joins TRBV6-4 to TRBJ2-5; D is perhaps TRBD2 (6 bases). The CDR3 extends over 13 amino acids. Trimming took 3 bases from V and 7 from J, leaving 12 bases between them. Per germline, CDR1 MRHNA and CDR2 SNTAGT. The CDR3 reads CASSEWAGGTQYF. The CDR3 coding sequence is TGTGCCAGCAGTGAGTGGGCCGGGGGGACCCAGTACTTC.

This clonotype has only a few counts. The chain recombines TRBV6-7 with TRBJ1-4, with D unclear. TRBV6-7 is an ORF, and what it does is uncertain. V was clipped by 7 bases and J by 11 bases, with 14 bases between them. The CDR3 spans 12 residues. The CDR3 DNA reads as TGTGCCAGCAACCCCGGGCCGTGGAAACTGTTTTTT. It encodes CASNPGPWKLFF.

This clonotype has just a few counts. The V gene is TRBV7-9, the J gene TRBJ1-5; D is uncertain. The CDR3 runs 12 residues. Trimming stripped 4 bases from V and 7 bases from J, with 8 bases between. Germline values: CDR1 SEHNR, CDR2 FQNEAQ (reference sequence). The DNA for the CDR3 is TGTGCCAGCAGCTCCGACGGGCAGCCCCAGCATTTT. Its protein product is CASSSDGQPQHF. The full variable domain, completed using reference TRBV7-9 and TRBJ1-5, is DTGVSQNPRHKITKRGQNVTFRCDPISEHNRLYWYRQTLGQGPEFLTYFQNEAQLEKSRLLSDRFSAERPKGSFSTLEIQRTEQGDSAMYLCASSSDGQPQHFGDGTRLSIL.

This clonotype was recorded many times. The V call is TRBV29-1, the J call TRBJ2-3, with D possibly TRBD1 on 6 matching bases. CDR1 SQVTM and CDR2 ANQGSEA come from the germline V gene. The CDR3 runs 14 residues. The CDR3 loop is CGGRRGVGTDTQYF. CDR3 nucleotides: TGCGGCGGCCGCAGGGGCGTTGGAACAGATACGCAGTATTTT.

This clonotype was detected many times. The chain employs TRBV14 and TRBJ1-6; unclear D gene. Germline V gives CDR1 SGHDN, CDR2 FVKESK. The length of the CDR3 is 14 residues. Trimming left V 1 base short and J 10 bases short, with 11 bases between. The CDR3 reads CASSQGREYSPLHF. The CDR3 DNA is TGTGCCAGCAGCCAAGGAAGGGAGTACTCACCCCTCCACTTT.

This clonotype showed up many times. CDR3 DNA sequence: TGCGCCAGCAGTCAAATTTCGGAACTTGTTATCTCGAACACCGGGGAGCTGTTTTTT. It is translated as CASSQISELVISNTGELFF. The genes are TRBV23-1 and TRBJ2-2; D not certain. TRBV23-1 counts as an open reading frame of uncertain function. Trimming pared 2 bases from V and 0 bases from J, leaving 19 bases between. CDR3 length equals 19 residues.